The rows below give T cell receptor beta chains drawn from one sample of a study of blood T cell repertoires in COVID-19. Repertoires were generated with immunoSEQ multiplex PCR, while TCRdb's copy carries only in-frame clones and drops some. This table has tens of thousands of clones, roughly 84% appearing once. Sequencing used peripheral blood. The receptors derive from a man of 80 years or more with active or convalescent COVID-19. The CDR3 runs from the conserved cysteine through the conserved F or W. The D gene is left open where the match is weak. Rows give clone size only sometimes, using once, few, many, or a class for an expanded clone.

v_gene: TRBV7-8; j_gene: TRBJ2-7; abundance: -; d_gene: TRBD1; CDR3nt: TGTGCCAGCAGCTCCACGACAGGGGGCACCTACGAGCAGTACTTC; CDR3aa: CASSSTTGGTYEQYF
v_gene: TRBV3-1/TRBV3-2; j_gene: TRBJ2-2; abundance: -; d_gene: -; CDR3nt: TGTGCCAGCAGCCAAGTTAGCTCGACCGGGGAGCTGTTTTTT; CDR3aa: CASSQVSSTGELFF
v_gene: TRBV6-6; j_gene: TRBJ2-3; abundance: -; d_gene: -; CDR3nt: TGTGCCAGCAGCTCCCCCCGCCCAGGAGATACGCAGTATTTT; CDR3aa: CASSSPRPGDTQYF
v_gene: TRBV5-1; j_gene: TRBJ2-3; abundance: once; d_gene: -; CDR3nt: TGCGCCAGCAGCACCGACAGAACAACTAGCACAGATACGCAGTATTTT; CDR3aa: CASSTDRTTSTDTQYF
v_gene: TRBV5-1; j_gene: TRBJ2-3; abundance: -; d_gene: TRBD1; CDR3nt: TGCGCCAGCAGACAGGGGGCAACAGATACGCAGTATTTT; CDR3aa: CASRQGATDTQYF
v_gene: TRBV6-1; j_gene: TRBJ2-1; abundance: -; d_gene: TRBD2; CDR3nt: TGTGCCAGCAGTGACCGCGGGGGGCCCAACTACAATGAGCAGTTCTTC; CDR3aa: CASSDRGGPNYNEQFF
v_gene: TRBV18; j_gene: TRBJ1-2; abundance: once; d_gene: -; CDR3nt: TGTGCCAGCTCACCACCGGGACAACGTTATGGCTACACCTTC; CDR3aa: CASSPPGQRYGYTF
v_gene: TRBV6-6; j_gene: TRBJ1-1; abundance: -; d_gene: -; CDR3nt: TGTGCCAGCAGCCGCGCCACTGAAGCTTTCTTT; CDR3aa: CASSRATEAFF
v_gene: TRBV7-2; j_gene: TRBJ1-1; abundance: -; d_gene: -; CDR3nt: TGTGCCAGCAGCTTAGAGGGGCGAGCTTTCTTT; CDR3aa: CASSLEGRAFF
v_gene: TRBV11-2; j_gene: TRBJ2-1; abundance: -; d_gene: TRBD2; CDR3nt: TGTGCCAGCAGCTCCGGACTAGCGCTCAACAATGAGCAGTTCTTC; CDR3aa: CASSSGLALNNEQFF
v_gene: TRBV3-1/TRBV3-2; j_gene: TRBJ1-2; abundance: -; d_gene: -; CDR3nt: TGTGCCAGCACGGTTAGGGGGTTGGGTGGCTACACCTTC; CDR3aa: CASTVRGLGGYTF
v_gene: TRBV21-1; j_gene: TRBJ2-1; abundance: -; d_gene: -; CDR3nt: TGTGCCAGCGAAAGGGGCTACTCCTACAATGAGCAGTTCTTC; CDR3aa: CASERGYSYNEQFF
v_gene: TRBV2; j_gene: TRBJ2-2; abundance: few; d_gene: TRBD1; CDR3nt: TGTGCCAGCAGTTACTGGACAGGGGGAACCGGGGAGCTGTTTTTT; CDR3aa: CASSYWTGGTGELFF
v_gene: TRBV6-5; j_gene: TRBJ1-2; abundance: -; d_gene: TRBD1; CDR3nt: TGTGCCAGCAGGACAGGGGGAGGTGGCTACACCTTC; CDR3aa: CASRTGGGGYTF
v_gene: TRBV6-5; j_gene: TRBJ2-7; abundance: -; d_gene: -; CDR3nt: TGTGCCAGCAGTCCCCCATACAGCTACGAGCAGTACTTC; CDR3aa: CASSPPYSYEQYF
v_gene: TRBV7-8; j_gene: TRBJ2-5; abundance: -; d_gene: -; CDR3nt: TGTGCCAGCAGCCCAAGACACGGCTCGGAGACCCAGTACTTC; CDR3aa: CASSPRHGSETQYF
v_gene: TRBV5-4; j_gene: TRBJ2-4; abundance: once; d_gene: -; CDR3nt: TGTGCCAGCAGCTCCGGACAGCGAAACATTCAGTACTTC; CDR3aa: CASSSGQRNIQYF
v_gene: TRBV2; j_gene: TRBJ2-7; abundance: once; d_gene: -; CDR3nt: TGTGCCAGCAGTGAAGACAGGGCTGGCTACGAGCAGTACTTC; CDR3aa: CASSEDRAGYEQYF
v_gene: TRBV5-6; j_gene: TRBJ1-2; abundance: once; d_gene: -; CDR3nt: TGTGCCAGCAGCTTGGACACTAACTATGGCTACACCTTC; CDR3aa: CASSLDTNYGYTF
v_gene: TRBV2; j_gene: TRBJ2-5; abundance: -; d_gene: -; CDR3nt: TGTGCCAGCAGTAGAACCGACAGGGCGGGGGAGACCCAGTACTTC; CDR3aa: CASSRTDRAGETQYF
v_gene: TRBV5-4; j_gene: TRBJ2-7; abundance: -; d_gene: -; CDR3nt: TGTGCCAGCAGCTTACCGGGCATGCGGGACGAGCAGTACTTC; CDR3aa: CASSLPGMRDEQYF
v_gene: TRBV5-5; j_gene: TRBJ2-4; abundance: -; d_gene: -; CDR3nt: TGTGCCAGCAGCTTGTTGGCCAGGGAAGACATTCAGTACTTC; CDR3aa: CASSLLAREDIQYF
v_gene: TRBV7-2; j_gene: TRBJ1-3; abundance: few; d_gene: TRBD1; CDR3nt: TGTGCCAGCAGTCGTACCGGGACAGGGGGAAACACCATATATTTT; CDR3aa: CASSRTGTGGNTIYF
v_gene: TRBV7-2; j_gene: TRBJ2-3; abundance: -; d_gene: TRBD1; CDR3nt: TGTGCCAGCAGCCACGGGGACAGGGGGCGGCCAGATACGCAGTATTTT; CDR3aa: CASSHGDRGRPDTQYF
v_gene: TRBV6-6; j_gene: TRBJ1-4; abundance: -; d_gene: -; CDR3nt: TGTGCCAGCAGGACCGGAGGAGGTAATGAAAAACTGTTTTTT; CDR3aa: CASRTGGGNEKLFF
v_gene: TRBV18; j_gene: TRBJ1-3; abundance: -; d_gene: -; CDR3nt: TGTGCCAGCTCACCTCTACAGGGTGGTGGAAACACCATATATTTT; CDR3aa: CASSPLQGGGNTIYF
v_gene: TRBV2; j_gene: TRBJ1-1; abundance: -; d_gene: -; CDR3nt: TGTGCCAGCGGGCCGGGACAAGGGAGTGAAGCTTTCTTT; CDR3aa: CASGPGQGSEAFF
v_gene: TRBV5-1; j_gene: TRBJ1-1; abundance: once; d_gene: TRBD1; CDR3nt: TGCGCCAGCAGCAGGACAGGGAGCGGTGAAGCTTTCTTT; CDR3aa: CASSRTGSGEAFF
v_gene: TRBV10-3; j_gene: TRBJ1-2; abundance: -; d_gene: -; CDR3nt: TGTGCCATCAGTGAGTCGAGTTATGGCTACACCTTC; CDR3aa: CAISESSYGYTF
v_gene: TRBV10-2; j_gene: TRBJ1-4; abundance: -; d_gene: TRBD1; CDR3nt: TGCGCCAGCAGTGATGACAGGGTACAACTGTTTTTT; CDR3aa: CASSDDRVQLFF
v_gene: TRBV10-1; j_gene: TRBJ2-3; abundance: -; d_gene: -; CDR3nt: TGCGCCAGCAAGGCTAGCGGCACAGATACGCAGTATTTT; CDR3aa: CASKASGTDTQYF
v_gene: TRBV7-9; j_gene: TRBJ2-6; abundance: -; d_gene: TRBD1; CDR3nt: TGTGCCAGCATCGGCTTCGGACAGGGGTCCGGGGCCAACGTCCTGACTTTC; CDR3aa: CASIGFGQGSGANVLTF
v_gene: TRBV5-1; j_gene: TRBJ2-2; abundance: -; d_gene: TRBD1; CDR3nt: TGCGCCAGCAGCCGCGAGGGACAGGGCTTTGTGGGGGAGCTGTTTTTT; CDR3aa: CASSREGQGFVGELFF
v_gene: TRBV5-1; j_gene: TRBJ1-1; abundance: once; d_gene: TRBD1; CDR3nt: TGCGCCAGCAGCTTAACAGGGGGGAACACTGAAGCTTTCTTT; CDR3aa: CASSLTGGNTEAFF
v_gene: TRBV20-1; j_gene: TRBJ2-3; abundance: -; d_gene: TRBD2; CDR3nt: TGCAGTGCCAGTTCTAGCGGGATCACAGATACGCAGTATTTT; CDR3aa: CSASSSGITDTQYF
v_gene: TRBV5-1; j_gene: TRBJ1-6; abundance: -; d_gene: -; CDR3nt: TGCGCCAGCAGCCCACAGGGTCTTAATTCACCCCTCCACTTT; CDR3aa: CASSPQGLNSPLHF
v_gene: TRBV5-5; j_gene: TRBJ1-4; abundance: -; d_gene: -; CDR3nt: TGTGCCAGCAGCCACGGGACAACTAATGAAAAACTGTTTTTT; CDR3aa: CASSHGTTNEKLFF
v_gene: TRBV7-2; j_gene: TRBJ2-2; abundance: once; d_gene: TRBD1; CDR3nt: TGTGCCAGCAGCTCGGGACAGTTGAACACCGGGGAGCTGTTTTTT; CDR3aa: CASSSGQLNTGELFF
v_gene: TRBV24-1; j_gene: TRBJ2-1; abundance: -; d_gene: TRBD1; CDR3nt: TGTGCCACCAGTGATTCGGGGACAGAAAACTACAATGAGCAGTTCTTC; CDR3aa: CATSDSGTENYNEQFF
v_gene: TRBV29-1; j_gene: TRBJ2-2; abundance: -; d_gene: TRBD2; CDR3nt: TGCAGCGTTGAAGGGTTTGTGTCAGCGGGAGGGCGGAATGACGGGGAGCTGTTTTTT; CDR3aa: CSVEGFVSAGGRNDGELFF
v_gene: TRBV5-1; j_gene: TRBJ2-5; abundance: -; d_gene: -; CDR3nt: TGCGCCAGCAGCAGAGACACAGGGAGAGAGACCCAGTACTTC; CDR3aa: CASSRDTGRETQYF
v_gene: TRBV6-5; j_gene: TRBJ2-1; abundance: -; d_gene: TRBD1; CDR3nt: TGTGCCAGCAGTTACTCGACAGGGGCTTACAATGAGCAGTTCTTC; CDR3aa: CASSYSTGAYNEQFF
v_gene: TRBV7-2; j_gene: TRBJ2-1; abundance: -; d_gene: -; CDR3nt: TGTGCCAGCAGCCCCTTAAGGGGCTCCAATGAGCAGTTCTTC; CDR3aa: CASSPLRGSNEQFF
v_gene: TRBV29-1; j_gene: TRBJ2-3; abundance: -; d_gene: -; CDR3nt: TGCAGCGTTGCGGGTTTATGGAACGGGGGCACAGATACGCAGTATTTT; CDR3aa: CSVAGLWNGGTDTQYF
v_gene: TRBV2; j_gene: TRBJ1-2; abundance: -; d_gene: -; CDR3nt: TGTGCCAGCAGTGCCCCCTTGGCTGGCTACACCTTC; CDR3aa: CASSAPLAGYTF